This T cell receptor (beta chain) was captured in a study of blood T cell repertoires in COVID-19. Those who participated ranged in age from roughly 18 to 89 years and resided in roughly 26 US areas. Donors were grouped by their self-reported clinical history. Donors in Cohort 3 who had recovered were those with two negative PCRs, healthcare professional clearance, or resolution of their symptoms. The CDR3 contains 12 residues. V lost 4 bases, J lost 10 bases, and 13 bases lay in between. The germline V gene encodes CDR1 SGHTA and CDR2 FQGNSA. Sequencing was performed with immunoSEQ multiplex PCR; in TCRdb, only in-frame clones are kept and a portion is missing. The data contain 300,000 to 400,000 clones, more than 75% of them seen just once; the ten biggest clones take up about 1.1%.

Sequencing was done on a sample of PBMCs or T cells enriched from blood (not recorded which). The chain uses TRBV7-2 and TRBJ1-1; D unresolved. The origin of this receptor is a woman aged 18-29 years who had recovered from COVID-19. CDR3 nucleotides: TGTGCCAGCAGCTCAAATGTGTGGAGAGCTTTCTTT. Its protein is CASSSNVWRAFF.